This T cell receptor beta chain was retrieved from a study of regulatory T cells in long-lasting Graves disease. As to time point: persistent/refractory GD, antithyroid drugs over 5 years with positive TRAb. Scientists built the TCR library using RNA that was extracted from PBMCs. The length of the CDR3 is 13 residues. V shed 6 bases and J shed 6 bases, with 13 bases lying between them. The authors built TCR beta libraries using iRepertoire HTBI primers and Arm-PCR of CDR3 regions. TCRdb analysed the multiplex PCR reads with MiXCR anew, one entry per CDR3 protein. This table holds roughly 400,000 distinct CDR3 sequences, roughly a fifth found once.

This chain connects TRBV12-3 or TRBV12-4 to TRBJ2-3; D is unclear. This TCR came from a female donor with Graves disease. The source material was peripheral blood mononuclear cells (PBMCs), sampled when the disease was refractory, from a patient treated with antithyroid drugs. The CDR3 reads CASRPSLGDTQYF. The CDR3 coding sequence is TGTGCCAGCAGACCGAGTTTGGGGGATACGCAGTATTTT.